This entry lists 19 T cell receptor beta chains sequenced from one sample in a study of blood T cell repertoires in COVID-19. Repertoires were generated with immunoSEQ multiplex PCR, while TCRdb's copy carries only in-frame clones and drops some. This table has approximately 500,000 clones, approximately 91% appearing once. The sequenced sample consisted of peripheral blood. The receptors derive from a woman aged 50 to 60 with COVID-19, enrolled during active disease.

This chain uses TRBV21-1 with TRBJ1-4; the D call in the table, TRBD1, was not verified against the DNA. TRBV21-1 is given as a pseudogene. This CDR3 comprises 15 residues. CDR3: CASYDRGGTNEKLFF. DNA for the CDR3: TGTGCCAGCTACGACAGGGGAGGTACTAATGAAAAACTGTTTTTT.

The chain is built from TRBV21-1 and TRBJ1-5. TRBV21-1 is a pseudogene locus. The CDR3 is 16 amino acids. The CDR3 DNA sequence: TGTGCCAGCAGCAAAGTTTGGGGGGGTGAGAATCAGCCCCAGCATTTT. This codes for CASSKVWGGENQPQHF.

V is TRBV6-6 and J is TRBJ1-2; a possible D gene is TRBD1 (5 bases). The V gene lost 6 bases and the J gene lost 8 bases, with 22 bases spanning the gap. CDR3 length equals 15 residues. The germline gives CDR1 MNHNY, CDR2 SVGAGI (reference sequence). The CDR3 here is CASRPISGTGRGYTF. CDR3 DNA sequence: TGTGCCAGCAGGCCGATCTCCGGGACCGGGAGGGGCTACACCTTC.

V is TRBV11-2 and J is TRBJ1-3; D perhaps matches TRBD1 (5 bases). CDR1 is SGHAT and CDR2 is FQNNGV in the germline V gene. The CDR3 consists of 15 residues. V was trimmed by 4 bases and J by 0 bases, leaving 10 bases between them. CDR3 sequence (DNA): TGTGCCAGCAGCTCACGGACATTCTCTGGAAACACCATATATTTT. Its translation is CASSSRTFSGNTIYF. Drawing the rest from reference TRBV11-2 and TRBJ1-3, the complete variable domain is EAGVAQSPRYKIIEKRQSVAFWCNPISGHATLYWYQQILGQGPKLLIQFQNNGVVDDSQLPKDRFSAERLKGVDSTLKIQPAKLEDSAVYLCASSSRTFSGNTIYFGEGSWLTVV.

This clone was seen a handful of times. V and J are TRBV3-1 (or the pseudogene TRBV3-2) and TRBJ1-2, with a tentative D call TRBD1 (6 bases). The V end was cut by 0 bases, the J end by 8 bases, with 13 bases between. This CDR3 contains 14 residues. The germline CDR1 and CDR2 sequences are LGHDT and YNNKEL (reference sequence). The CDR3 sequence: CASSQEDRVGGYTF. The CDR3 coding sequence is TGTGCCAGCAGCCAAGAGGACAGAGTGGGGGGCTACACCTTC.

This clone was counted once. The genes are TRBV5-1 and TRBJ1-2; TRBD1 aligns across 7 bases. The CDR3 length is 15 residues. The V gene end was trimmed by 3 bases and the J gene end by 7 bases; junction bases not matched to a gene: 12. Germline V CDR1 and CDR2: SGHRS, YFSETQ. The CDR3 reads CASSSGLTGESGYTF. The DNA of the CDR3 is TGCGCCAGCAGCTCGGGGCTCACAGGGGAGAGTGGCTACACCTTC.

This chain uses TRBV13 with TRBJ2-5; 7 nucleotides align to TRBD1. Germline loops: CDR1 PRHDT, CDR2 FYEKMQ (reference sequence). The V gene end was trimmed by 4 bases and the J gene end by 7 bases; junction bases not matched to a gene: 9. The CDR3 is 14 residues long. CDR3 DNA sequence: TGTGCCAGCAGCTCGACAGGGACGCCAGGGACCCAGTACTTC. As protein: CASSSTGTPGTQYF.

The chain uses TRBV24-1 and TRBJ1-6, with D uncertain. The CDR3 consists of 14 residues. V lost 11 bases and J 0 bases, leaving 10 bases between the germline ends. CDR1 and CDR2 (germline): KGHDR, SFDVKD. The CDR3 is CAKARHSYNSPLHF. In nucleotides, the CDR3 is TGTGCCAAAGCAAGACACTCCTATAATTCACCCCTCCACTTT.

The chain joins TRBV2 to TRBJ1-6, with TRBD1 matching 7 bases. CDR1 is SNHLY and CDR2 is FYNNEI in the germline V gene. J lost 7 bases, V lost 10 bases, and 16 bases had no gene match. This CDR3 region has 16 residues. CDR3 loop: CAIRDLVQGQNSPLHF. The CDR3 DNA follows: TGTGCCATACGGGACCTCGTACAGGGACAGAATTCACCCCTCCACTTT.

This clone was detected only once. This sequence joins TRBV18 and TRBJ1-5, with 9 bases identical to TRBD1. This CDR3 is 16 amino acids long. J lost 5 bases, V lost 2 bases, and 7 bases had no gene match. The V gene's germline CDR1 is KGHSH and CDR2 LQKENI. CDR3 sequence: CASSPSGTGTDQPQHF. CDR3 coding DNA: TGTGCCAGCTCACCATCCGGGACAGGGACGGATCAGCCCCAGCATTTT.

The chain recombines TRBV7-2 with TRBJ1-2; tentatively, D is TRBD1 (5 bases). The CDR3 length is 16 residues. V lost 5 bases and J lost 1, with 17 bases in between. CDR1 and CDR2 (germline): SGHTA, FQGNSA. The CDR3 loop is CASSLPGIQVNYGYTF. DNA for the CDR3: TGTGCCAGCAGCCTACCCGGAATACAGGTTAACTATGGCTACACCTTC.

CDR3 in amino acids: CASSTQGGDYGYTF. DNA of the CDR3: TGTGCCAGTAGTACACAGGGAGGGGACTATGGCTACACCTTC. This chain joins TRBV19 and TRBJ1-2, with a weak D call TRBD1 (6 bases). CDR1 and CDR2 (germline): LNHDA, SQIVND (reference sequence). The CDR3 is made up of 14 amino acids. The V end lost 4 bases, the J end lost 3 bases, and 12 bases lay between the germline ends.

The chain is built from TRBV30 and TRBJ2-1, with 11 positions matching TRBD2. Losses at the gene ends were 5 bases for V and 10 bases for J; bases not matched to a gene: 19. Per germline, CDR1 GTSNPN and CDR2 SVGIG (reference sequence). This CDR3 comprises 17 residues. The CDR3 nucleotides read TGTGCCTGGCAGACACGCCTAGCGGGGGGCCGTGTGGGGGAGCAGTTCTTC. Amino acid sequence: CAWQTRLAGGRVGEQFF.

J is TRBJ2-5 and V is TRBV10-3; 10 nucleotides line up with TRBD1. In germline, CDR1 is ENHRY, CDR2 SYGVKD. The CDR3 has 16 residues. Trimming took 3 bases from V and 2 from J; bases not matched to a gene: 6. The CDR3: CAISDQDRGTQETQYF. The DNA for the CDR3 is TGTGCCATCAGTGACCAGGACAGGGGGACTCAAGAGACCCAGTACTTC.

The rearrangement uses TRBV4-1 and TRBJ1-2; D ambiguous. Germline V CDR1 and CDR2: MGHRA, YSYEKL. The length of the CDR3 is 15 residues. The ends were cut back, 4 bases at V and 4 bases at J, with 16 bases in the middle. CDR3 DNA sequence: TGCGCCAGCAGCCCCATGGGCCACCCGACCTATGGCTACACCTTC. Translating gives CASSPMGHPTYGYTF.

The CDR3 loop reads CASSYLQGGNTIYF. The CDR3 bases are TGTGCCAGCAGTTACTTGCAGGGTGGAAACACCATATATTTT. V gene TRBV6-5 combines with J gene TRBJ1-3; D perhaps matches TRBD1 (5 bases). V lost 1 base, J lost 3 bases, and 7 bases lay in between. This CDR3 spans 14 amino acids. Germline CDR1 and CDR2: MNHEY and SVGAGI.

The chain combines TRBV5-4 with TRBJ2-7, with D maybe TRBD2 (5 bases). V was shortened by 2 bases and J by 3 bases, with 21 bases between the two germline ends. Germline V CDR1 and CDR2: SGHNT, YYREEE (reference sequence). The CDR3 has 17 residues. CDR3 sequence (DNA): TGTGCCAGCAGCTTAAAGATGCTAGGCAGCGGAATCTACGAGCAGTACTTC. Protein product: CASSLKMLGSGIYEQYF.

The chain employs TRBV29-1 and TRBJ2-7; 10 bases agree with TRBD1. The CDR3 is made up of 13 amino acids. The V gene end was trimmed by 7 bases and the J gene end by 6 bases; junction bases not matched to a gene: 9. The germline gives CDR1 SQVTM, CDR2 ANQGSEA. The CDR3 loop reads CSAAGQGTSEQYF. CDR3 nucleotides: TGCAGCGCCGCGGGACAGGGGACCTCCGAGCAGTACTTC.

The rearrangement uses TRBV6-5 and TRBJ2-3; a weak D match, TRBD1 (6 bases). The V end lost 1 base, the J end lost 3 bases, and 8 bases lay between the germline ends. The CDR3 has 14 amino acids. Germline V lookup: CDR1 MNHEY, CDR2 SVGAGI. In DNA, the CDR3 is TGTGCCAGCAGTTACTTAGGGGGAACAGATACGCAGTATTTT. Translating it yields CASSYLGGTDTQYF.